Sequencing of this T cell receptor (beta chain) was carried out in a study of blood T cell repertoires in COVID-19. On the study more broadly: The samples span acute and convalescent COVID-19 from the United States, Italy and Spain. Nucleic acid was either cDNA or gDNA, and it came from T cells, B-cell-depleted T cells, or PBMCs.

Clones were sequenced by immunoSEQ multiplex PCR, and TCRdb holds only the in-frame ones, with some missing. Of roughly 190,000 clones in the sample, 80% to 90% are singletons; the top ten hold about 1%. Losses at the gene ends were 7 bases for V and 1 base for J; bases not matched to a gene: 7. The CDR3 has 16 amino acids. Germline V gene lookup returns CDR1 LNHDA and CDR2 SQIVND (reference sequence). This clonotype was obtained from a young man with acute or convalescent COVID-19. The rearrangement links TRBV19 to TRBJ2-4; 10 positions agree with TRBD1. Sequences were obtained from peripheral blood. CDR3 nucleotides: TGTGCCAGTACCAGGACAGGGGGTTTGGCCAAAAACATTCAGTACTTC. Translating it yields CASTRTGGLAKNIQYF.